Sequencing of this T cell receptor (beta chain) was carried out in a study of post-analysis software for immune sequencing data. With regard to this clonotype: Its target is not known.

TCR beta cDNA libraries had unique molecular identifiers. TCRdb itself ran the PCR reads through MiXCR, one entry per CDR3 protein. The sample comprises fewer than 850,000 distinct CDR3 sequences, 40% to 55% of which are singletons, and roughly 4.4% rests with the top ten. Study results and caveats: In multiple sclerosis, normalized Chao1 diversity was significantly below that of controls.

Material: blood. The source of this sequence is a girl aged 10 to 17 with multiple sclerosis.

The CDR3, as DNA: TGCGCCAGCAGCGCCGGGACAGGCAATAATCAGCCCCAGCATTTT. The encoded protein is CASSAGTGNNQPQHF. The chain joins TRBV5-1 to TRBJ1-5, with TRBD1 matching 8 bases. The germline CDR1 and CDR2 sequences are SGHRS and YFSETQ. CDR3 length: 15 residues. The V segment lost 4 bases and the J segment 4 bases; nucleotides outside the gene matches: 7.